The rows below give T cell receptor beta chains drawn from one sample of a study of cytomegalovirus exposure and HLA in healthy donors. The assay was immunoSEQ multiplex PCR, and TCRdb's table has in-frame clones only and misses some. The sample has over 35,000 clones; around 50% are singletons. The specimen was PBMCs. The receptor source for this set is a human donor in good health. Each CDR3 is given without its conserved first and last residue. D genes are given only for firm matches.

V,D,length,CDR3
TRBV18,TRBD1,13,ASSRQGDGTDTQY
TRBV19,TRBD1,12,ASSIGTDNSPLH
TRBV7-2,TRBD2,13,ASSLGLAGTYEQY
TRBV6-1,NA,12,ASSEYQANTEAF
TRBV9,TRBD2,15,ASSVLLTSGGTDTQY
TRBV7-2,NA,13,ASSKGGNSNQPQH
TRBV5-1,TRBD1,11,ASSLVSGTGAF
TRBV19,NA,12,ASSIGRGRETQY
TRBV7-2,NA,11,ASSLDRVYEQY
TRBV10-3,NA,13,AISGSAGEVYEQY
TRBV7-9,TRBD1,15,ASSPDRGQVSGNTIY
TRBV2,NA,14,ASTSFGTSSSYEQY
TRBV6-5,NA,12,ASRHGSNRYEQY
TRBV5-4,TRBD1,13,ASSFQGVLGETQY
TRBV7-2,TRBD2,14,ASSGRGLAGGKEQY
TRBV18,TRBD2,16,ASSPRGTSGSGRYEQY
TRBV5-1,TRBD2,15,ASSIPGLAGGSNEQF
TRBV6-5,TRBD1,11,ASRGTGERGYT
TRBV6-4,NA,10,ASSVSRNEQF
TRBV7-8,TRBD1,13,ASSLGQGSYNEQF
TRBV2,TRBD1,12,ASRDRGGPDTQY
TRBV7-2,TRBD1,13,ASSLGTGDNSPLH
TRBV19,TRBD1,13,ASKDRDRGTGELF
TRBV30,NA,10,AWGGGGEPLH
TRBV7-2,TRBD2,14,ASSQLVGRTQETQY
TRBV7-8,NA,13,ASSLQRGATYEQY
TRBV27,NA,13,ASSLDRLRGSPLH
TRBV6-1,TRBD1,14,ASSGAGTGGNYGYT
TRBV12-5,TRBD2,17,ASGLFGLAGGASYNEQF
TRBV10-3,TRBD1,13,AIRRQGEGADTQY
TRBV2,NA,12,ASRDRGGNTEAF
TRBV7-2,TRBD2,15,ASSPPLVSGRAVEQY
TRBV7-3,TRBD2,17,ASSSEGLSGKIPYNEQF
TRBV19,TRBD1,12,ASSFGQVNSPLH
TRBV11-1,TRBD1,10,ASSRTGLEQF
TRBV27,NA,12,ASSFIQGRGELF
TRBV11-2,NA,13,ASSLQGLNTGELF
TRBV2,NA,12,ASSEGSIADTQY
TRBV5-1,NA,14,ASRAGLPSHNQPQH
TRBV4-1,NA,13,ASSQARASSPEAF
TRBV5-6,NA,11,ASSRVSTETQY
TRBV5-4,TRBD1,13,ASSYFDRGLYEQY
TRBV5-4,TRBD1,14,ASSFPGTGGLDEQF
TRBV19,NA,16,ASSPRDYPDRRNEKLF
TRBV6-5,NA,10,ASSRLRNEQF
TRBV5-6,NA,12,ASSLGQYYNEQF
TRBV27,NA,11,ASSTNRDQPQH
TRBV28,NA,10,ASSSQYTEAF
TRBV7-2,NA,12,ASSYNGGNTEAF
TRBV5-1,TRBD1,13,ASSLFGQGNSPLH
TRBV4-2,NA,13,ASSQSGSPYNEQF
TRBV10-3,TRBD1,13,AISGGQYRTGELF
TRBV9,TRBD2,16,ASSGSGLAGGSLGELF
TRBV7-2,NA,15,ASSLSRIRGRTYEQY
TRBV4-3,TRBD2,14,ASSRGTSVTTGELF
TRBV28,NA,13,ASSQPDSYNEKLF
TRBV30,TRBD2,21,AWSADLPPGLAGEPIFTDTQY